This T cell receptor beta chain was found in a study of blood T cell repertoires in COVID-19. Data came from immunoSEQ multiplex PCR; TCRdb stores just in-frame clones and leaves some out. The repertoire holds hundreds of thousands of clones, with approximately 83% as singletons. CDR3 length: 13 residues. The ends lost 6 bases at V and 9 bases at J; junction bases unmatched: 9. The source of this sequence is a woman between 25 and 40 years old who had recovered from COVID-19. The sequencing sample was made of peripheral blood. The genes are TRBV12-3 or TRBV12-4 and TRBJ1-2, with 8 positions matching TRBD1. The DNA of the CDR3 is TGTGCCAGCAGCTCTGGACAGGGCGACCGCTACACCTTC. This translates into CASSSGQGDRYTF.